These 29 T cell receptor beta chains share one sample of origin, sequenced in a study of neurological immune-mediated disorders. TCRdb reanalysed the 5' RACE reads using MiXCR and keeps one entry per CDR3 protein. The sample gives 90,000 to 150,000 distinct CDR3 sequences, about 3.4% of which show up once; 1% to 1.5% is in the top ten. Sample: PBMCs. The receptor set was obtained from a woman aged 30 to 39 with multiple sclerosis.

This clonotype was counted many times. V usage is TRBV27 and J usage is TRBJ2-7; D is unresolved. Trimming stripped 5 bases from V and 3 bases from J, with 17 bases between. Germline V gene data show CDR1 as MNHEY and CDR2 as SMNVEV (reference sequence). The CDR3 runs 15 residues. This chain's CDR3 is CASSPYSFSGYEQYF. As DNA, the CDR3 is TGTGCCAGCAGTCCCTACAGCTTTTCTGGCTACGAGCAGTACTTC.

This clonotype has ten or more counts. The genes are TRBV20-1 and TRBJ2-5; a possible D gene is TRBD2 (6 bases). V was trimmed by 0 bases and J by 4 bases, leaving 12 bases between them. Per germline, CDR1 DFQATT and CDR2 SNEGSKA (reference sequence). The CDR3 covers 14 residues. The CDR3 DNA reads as TGCAGTGCTAGAGATGGGGGGAAAGGAGAGACCCAGTACTTC. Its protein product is CSARDGGKGETQYF.

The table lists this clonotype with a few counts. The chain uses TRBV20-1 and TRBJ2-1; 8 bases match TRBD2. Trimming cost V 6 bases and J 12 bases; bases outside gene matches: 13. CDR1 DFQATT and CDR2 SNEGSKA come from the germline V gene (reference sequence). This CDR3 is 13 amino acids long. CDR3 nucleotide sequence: TGCAGTGCCACTACTAGCGGCAGGGCCCCGCAGTTCTTC. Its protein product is CSATTSGRAPQFF.

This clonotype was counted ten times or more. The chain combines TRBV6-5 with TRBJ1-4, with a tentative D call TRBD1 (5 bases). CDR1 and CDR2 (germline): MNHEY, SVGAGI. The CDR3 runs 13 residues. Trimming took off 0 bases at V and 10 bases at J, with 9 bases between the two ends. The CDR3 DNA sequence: TGTGCCAGCAGTTACTCGTCGGGGGGAAAACTGTTTTTT. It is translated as CASSYSSGGKLFF.

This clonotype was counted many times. CDR3 loop: CASSESHEAYEQYF. The DNA for the CDR3 is TGTGCCAGCAGCGAATCTCATGAAGCCTACGAGCAGTACTTC. The chain has TRBV3-1 and TRBJ2-7; D not certain. This CDR3 has 14 amino acids. V was cut by 5 bases and J by 2 bases, with 13 bases left in between. Germline CDR1 and CDR2: LGHDT and YNNKEL (reference sequence).

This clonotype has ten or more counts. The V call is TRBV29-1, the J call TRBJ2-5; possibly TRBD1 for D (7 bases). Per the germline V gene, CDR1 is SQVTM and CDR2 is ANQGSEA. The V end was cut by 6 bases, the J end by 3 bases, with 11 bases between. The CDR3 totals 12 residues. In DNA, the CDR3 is TGCAGCGTGGACAGGAGGGAAGAGACCCAGTACTTC. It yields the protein CSVDRREETQYF.

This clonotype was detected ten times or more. As DNA, the CDR3 is TGCGCCAGCAGCTTGGAGGGACAGAACTATGGCTACACCTTC. It yields the protein CASSLEGQNYGYTF. The rearrangement joins TRBV5-1 to TRBJ1-2; 7 bases are a match to TRBD1. This CDR3 has 14 residues. V was clipped by 0 bases and J by 2 bases; unmatched bases: 1. Germline V gene lookup returns CDR1 SGHRS and CDR2 YFSETQ.

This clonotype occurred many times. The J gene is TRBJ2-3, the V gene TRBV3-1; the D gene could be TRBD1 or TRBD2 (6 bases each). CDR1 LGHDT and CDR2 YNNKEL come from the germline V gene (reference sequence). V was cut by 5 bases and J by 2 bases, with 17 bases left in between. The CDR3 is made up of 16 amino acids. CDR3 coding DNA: TGTGCCAGCAGCTGGGGGGCGAGAATCGACACAGATACGCAGTATTTT. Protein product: CASSWGARIDTDTQYF.

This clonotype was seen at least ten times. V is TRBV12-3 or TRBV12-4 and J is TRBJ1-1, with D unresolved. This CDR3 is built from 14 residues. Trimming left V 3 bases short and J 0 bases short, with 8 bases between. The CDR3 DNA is TGTGCCAGCAGTTTTCGTACGTTGAACACTGAAGCTTTCTTT. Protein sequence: CASSFRTLNTEAFF.

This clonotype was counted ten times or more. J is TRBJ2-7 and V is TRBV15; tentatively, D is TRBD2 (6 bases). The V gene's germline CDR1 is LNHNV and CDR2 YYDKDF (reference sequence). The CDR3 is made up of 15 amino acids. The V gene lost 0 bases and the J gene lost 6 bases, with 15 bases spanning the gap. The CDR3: CATSREVPGGGEQYF. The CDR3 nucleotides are TGTGCCACCAGCAGAGAAGTACCTGGGGGAGGCGAGCAGTACTTC.

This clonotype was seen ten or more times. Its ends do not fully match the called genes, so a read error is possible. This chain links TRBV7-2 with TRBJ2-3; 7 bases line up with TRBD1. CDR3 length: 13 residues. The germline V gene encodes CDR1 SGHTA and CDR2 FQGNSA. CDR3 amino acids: CASSTNRGDSVDF. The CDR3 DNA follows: TGTGCCAGCAGCACCAACAGGGGAGACTCCGTGGATTTT.

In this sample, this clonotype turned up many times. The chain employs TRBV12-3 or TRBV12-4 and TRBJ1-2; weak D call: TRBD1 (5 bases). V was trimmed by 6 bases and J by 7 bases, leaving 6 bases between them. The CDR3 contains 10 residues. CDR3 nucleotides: TGTGCCAGCAGCAGGGTTGGCTACACCTTC. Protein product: CASSRVGYTF.

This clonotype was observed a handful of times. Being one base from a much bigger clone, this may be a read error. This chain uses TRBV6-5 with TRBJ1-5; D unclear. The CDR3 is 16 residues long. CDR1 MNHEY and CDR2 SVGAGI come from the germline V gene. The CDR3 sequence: CASSYLPTHRNPPQHF. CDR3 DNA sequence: TGTGCCAGCAGTTACCTACCGACACATCGCAATCCGCCCCAGCATTTT.

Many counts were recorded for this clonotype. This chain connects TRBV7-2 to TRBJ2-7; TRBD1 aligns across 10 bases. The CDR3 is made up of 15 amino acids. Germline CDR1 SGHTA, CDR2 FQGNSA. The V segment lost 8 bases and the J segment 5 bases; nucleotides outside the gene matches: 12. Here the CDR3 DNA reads TGTGCCAGCGGCCACTGGGACAGGGGAACCGACGAGCAGTACTTC. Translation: CASGHWDRGTDEQYF.

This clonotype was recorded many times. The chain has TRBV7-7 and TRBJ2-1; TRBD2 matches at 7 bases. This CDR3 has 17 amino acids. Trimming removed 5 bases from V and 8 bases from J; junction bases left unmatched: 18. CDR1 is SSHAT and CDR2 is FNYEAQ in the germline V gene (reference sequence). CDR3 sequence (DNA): TGTGCCAGCAGCCCCTTACCGGGGGGAGGTAGCTTGTATGAGCAGTTCTTC. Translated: CASSPLPGGGSLYEQFF. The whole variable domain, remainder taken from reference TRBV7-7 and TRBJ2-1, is GAGVSQSPRYKVTKRGQDVTLRCDPISSHATLYWYQQALGQGPEFLTYFNYEAQPDKSGLPSDRFSAERPEGSISTLTIQRTEQRDSAMYRCASSPLPGGGSLYEQFFGPGTRLTVL.

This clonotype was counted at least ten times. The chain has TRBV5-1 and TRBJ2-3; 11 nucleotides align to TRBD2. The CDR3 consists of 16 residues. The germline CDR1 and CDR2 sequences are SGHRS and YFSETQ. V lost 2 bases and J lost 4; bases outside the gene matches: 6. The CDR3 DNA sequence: TGCGCCAGCAGCTTCGCCGGGACTAGCGGAGCAGATACGCAGTATTTT. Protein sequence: CASSFAGTSGADTQYF.

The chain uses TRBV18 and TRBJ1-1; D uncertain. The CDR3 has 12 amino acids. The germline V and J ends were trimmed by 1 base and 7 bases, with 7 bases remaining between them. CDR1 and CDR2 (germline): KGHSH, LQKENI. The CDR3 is CASSPLSFEAFF. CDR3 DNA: TGTGCCAGCTCACCACTTTCATTTGAAGCTTTCTTT. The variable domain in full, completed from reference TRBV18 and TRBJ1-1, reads NAGVMQNPRHLVRRRGQEARLRCSPMKGHSHVYWYRQLPEEGLKFMVYLQKENIIDESGMPKERFSAEFPKEGPSILRIQQVVRGDSAAYFCASSPLSFEAFFGQGTRLTVV.

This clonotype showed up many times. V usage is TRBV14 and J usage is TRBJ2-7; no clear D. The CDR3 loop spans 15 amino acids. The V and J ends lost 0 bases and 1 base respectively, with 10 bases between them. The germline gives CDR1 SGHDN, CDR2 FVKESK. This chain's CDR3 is CASSQDTPSSYEQYF. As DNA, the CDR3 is TGTGCCAGCAGCCAAGACACACCTTCTTCCTACGAGCAGTACTTC.

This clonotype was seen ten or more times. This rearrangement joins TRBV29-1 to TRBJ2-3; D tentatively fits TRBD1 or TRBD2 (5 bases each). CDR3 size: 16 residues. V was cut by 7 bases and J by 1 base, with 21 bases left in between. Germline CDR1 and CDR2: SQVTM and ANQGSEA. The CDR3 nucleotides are TGCAGCGCTTTACGGGGCGGAAAGGTGGGCACAGATACGCAGTATTTT. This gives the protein CSALRGGKVGTDTQYF.

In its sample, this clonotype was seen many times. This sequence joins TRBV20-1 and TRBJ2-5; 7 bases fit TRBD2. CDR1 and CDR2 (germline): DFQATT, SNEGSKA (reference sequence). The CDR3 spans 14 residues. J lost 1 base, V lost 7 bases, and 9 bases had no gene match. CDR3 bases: TGCAGTGGACGCGGGAGAGGGACCCAAGAGACCCAGTACTTC. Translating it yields CSGRGRGTQETQYF.

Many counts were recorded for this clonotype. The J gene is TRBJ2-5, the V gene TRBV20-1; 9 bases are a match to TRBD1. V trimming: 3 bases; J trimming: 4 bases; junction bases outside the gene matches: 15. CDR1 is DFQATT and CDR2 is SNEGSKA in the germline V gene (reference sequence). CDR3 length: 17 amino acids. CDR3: CSARAPHTGGGGETQYF. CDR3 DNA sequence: TGCAGTGCTAGGGCCCCCCACACAGGGGGCGGCGGAGAGACCCAGTACTTC.

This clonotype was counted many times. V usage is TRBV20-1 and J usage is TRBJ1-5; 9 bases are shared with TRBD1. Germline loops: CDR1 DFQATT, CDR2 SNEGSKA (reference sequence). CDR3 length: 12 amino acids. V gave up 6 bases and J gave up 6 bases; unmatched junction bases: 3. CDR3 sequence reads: CSAETGGQPQHF. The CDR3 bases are TGCAGTGCCGAGACAGGGGGTCAGCCCCAGCATTTT.

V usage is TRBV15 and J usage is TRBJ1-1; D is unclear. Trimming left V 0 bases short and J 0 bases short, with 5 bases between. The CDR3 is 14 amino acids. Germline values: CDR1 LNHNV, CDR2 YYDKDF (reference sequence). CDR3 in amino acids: CATSRDAVNTEAFF. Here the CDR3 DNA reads TGTGCCACCAGCAGAGATGCGGTGAACACTGAAGCTTTCTTT.

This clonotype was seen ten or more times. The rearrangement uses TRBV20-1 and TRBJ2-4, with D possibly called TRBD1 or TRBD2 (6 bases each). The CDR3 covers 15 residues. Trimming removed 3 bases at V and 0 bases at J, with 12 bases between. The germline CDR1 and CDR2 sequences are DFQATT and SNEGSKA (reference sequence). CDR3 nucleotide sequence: TGCAGTGCTAGGGGGGGACACAGAGCCAAAAACATTCAGTACTTC. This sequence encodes CSARGGHRAKNIQYF.

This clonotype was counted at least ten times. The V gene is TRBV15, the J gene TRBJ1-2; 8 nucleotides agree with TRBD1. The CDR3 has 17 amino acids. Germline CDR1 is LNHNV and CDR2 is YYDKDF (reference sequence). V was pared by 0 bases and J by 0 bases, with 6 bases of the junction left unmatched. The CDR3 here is CATSRDPDRESNYGYTF. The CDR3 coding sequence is TGTGCCACCAGCAGAGATCCGGACAGGGAATCTAACTATGGCTACACCTTC. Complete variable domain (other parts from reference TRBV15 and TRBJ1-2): DAMVIQNPRYQVTQFGKPVTLSCSQTLNHNVMYWYQQKSSQAPKLLFHYYDKDFNNEADTPDNFQSRRPNTSFCFLDIRSPGLGDTAMYLCATSRDPDRESNYGYTFGSGTRLTVV.

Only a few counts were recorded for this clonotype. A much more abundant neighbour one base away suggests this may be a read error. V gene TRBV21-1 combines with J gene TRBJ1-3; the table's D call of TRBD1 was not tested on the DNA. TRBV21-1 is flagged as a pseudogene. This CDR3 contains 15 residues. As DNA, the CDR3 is TGTGCCAGCAGCAAACCGGGACACTCTGGAAAAACCATATATTTT. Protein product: CASSKPGHSGKTIYF.

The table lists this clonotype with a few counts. CDR3 DNA: TGTGCCAGCTCACCACTAACGAGGAACACCGGGGAGCTGTTTTTT. Amino acids: CASSPLTRNTGELFF. V and J are TRBV18 and TRBJ2-2; D not certain. Trimming shortened V by 1 base and J by 1 base, and 7 bases separated the two germline ends. CDR3 length equals 15 residues. CDR1 and CDR2 from the germline V gene are KGHSH and LQKENI. The complete variable domain, with remaining parts taken from reference TRBV18 and TRBJ2-2, reads NAGVMQNPRHLVRRRGQEARLRCSPMKGHSHVYWYRQLPEEGLKFMVYLQKENIIDESGMPKERFSAEFPKEGPSILRIQQVVRGDSAAYFCASSPLTRNTGELFFGEGSRLTVL.

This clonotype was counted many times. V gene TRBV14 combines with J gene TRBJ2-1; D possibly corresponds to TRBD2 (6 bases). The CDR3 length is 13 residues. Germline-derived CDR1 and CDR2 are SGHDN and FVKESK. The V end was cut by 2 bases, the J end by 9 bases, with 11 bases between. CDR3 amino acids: CASSQRTGVEQFF. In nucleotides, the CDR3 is TGTGCCAGCAGCCAAAGAACGGGGGTTGAGCAGTTCTTC.

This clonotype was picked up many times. CDR3 nucleotides: TGTGCCAGCAGTTTATCTCCGGTCCCACATGGCTACACCTTC. Amino acid sequence: CASSLSPVPHGYTF. This chain uses TRBV27 with TRBJ1-2, with no clear D. The germline CDR1 and CDR2 sequences are MNHEY and SMNVEV (reference sequence). V shed 0 bases and J shed 6 bases, with 11 bases lying between them. The CDR3 has 14 amino acids.